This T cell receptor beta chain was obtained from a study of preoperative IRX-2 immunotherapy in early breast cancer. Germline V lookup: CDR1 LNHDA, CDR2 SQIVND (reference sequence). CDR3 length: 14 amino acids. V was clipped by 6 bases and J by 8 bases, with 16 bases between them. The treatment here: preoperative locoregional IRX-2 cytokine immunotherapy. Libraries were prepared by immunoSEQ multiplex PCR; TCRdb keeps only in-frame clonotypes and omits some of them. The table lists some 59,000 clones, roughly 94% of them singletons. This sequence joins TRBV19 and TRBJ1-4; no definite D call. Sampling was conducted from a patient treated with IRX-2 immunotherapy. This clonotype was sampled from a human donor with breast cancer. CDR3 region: CASRELHGGEKLFF. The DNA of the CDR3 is TGTGCCAGTAGAGAACTTCACGGTGGGGAAAAACTGTTTTTT.